This TCR beta chain was profiled in a study of cytomegalovirus exposure and HLA in healthy donors. 13 Jbeta primers and 60 Vbeta primers were used for the PCR. Assay: immunoSEQ multiplex PCR; the TCRdb copy retains only in-frame clones and omits some. The sample contains about 150,000 clones, approximately 80% of which appear only once. The V gene's germline CDR1 is MNHNY and CDR2 SVGAGI (reference sequence). The CDR3 length is 13 residues. Trimming shortened V by 3 bases and J by 7 bases, and 10 bases separated the two germline ends. This clone was seen only a few times. The specimen sequenced was PBMCs. This sequence was found in a man aged 25-45 years in good health and CMV-seropositive. The V gene is TRBV6-6, the J gene TRBJ2-1, with a weak D call TRBD1 (6 bases). This CDR3 is CASSYTRGNEQFF. Here the CDR3 DNA reads TGTGCCAGCAGTTATACTAGGGGGAATGAGCAGTTCTTC.